A single sample gave rise to the 10 T cell receptor beta chains below, sequenced in a study of T cells in localized non-small cell lung cancer. Assay used: immunoSEQ multiplex PCR; TCRdb lists only in-frame clones, some missing. This sample has about 47,000 clones, with roughly 86% found just once. The source material was PBMCs, sampled before any cancer treatment. Receptor source: a man aged 35 to 69 with stage II lung adenocarcinoma.

The chain links TRBV6-1 to TRBJ1-6; maybe TRBD1 (5 bases). V was clipped by 9 bases and J by 9 bases, with 12 bases between them. The CDR3 runs to 12 residues. CDR1 and CDR2 from the germline V gene are MNHNS and SASEGT. CDR3 bases: TGTGCCAGTTCCCATAGGGGTTCACCCCTCCACTTT. This translates into CASSHRGSPLHF.

The chain employs TRBV30 and TRBJ2-7, with 10 bases that match TRBD1. The junction had 3 bases not matched to a gene; V was cut back by 5 bases and J by 5 bases. The length of the CDR3 is 12 residues. Germline V CDR1 and CDR2: GTSNPN, SVGIG (reference sequence). The CDR3 here is CAWDRGLNEQYF. CDR3 DNA: TGTGCCTGGGACAGGGGGCTCAACGAGCAGTACTTC.

The rearrangement uses TRBV4-1 and TRBJ2-7; 10 nucleotides agree with TRBD1. J lost 5 bases, V lost 0 bases, and 7 bases had no gene match. CDR3 length: 16 amino acids. Germline V gives CDR1 MGHRA, CDR2 YSYEKL. The CDR3 loop is CASSQDHAGTGDEQYF. The CDR3 DNA follows: TGCGCCAGCAGCCAAGACCACGCCGGGACAGGGGACGAGCAGTACTTC.

This chain links TRBV29-1 with TRBJ2-2; D possibly corresponds to TRBD2 (5 bases). The germline V and J ends were trimmed by 4 bases and 5 bases, with 14 bases remaining between them. The germline V gene has CDR1 SQVTM and CDR2 ANQGSEA. This CDR3 region has 14 residues. CDR3 in DNA: TGCAGCGTTGCTTCTAGCCGGTGGACCGGGGAGCTGTTTTTT. Its translation is CSVASSRWTGELFF.

The CDR3 DNA reads as TGTGCCAGCAGACCTGTAAGCGGGGGGAACACCGGGGAGCTGTTTTTT. Encoded protein: CASRPVSGGNTGELFF. The chain uses TRBV6-6 and TRBJ2-2; 8 nucleotides agree with TRBD2. The ends lost 6 bases at V and 1 base at J; junction bases unmatched: 7. The CDR3 is made up of 16 amino acids. In germline, CDR1 is MNHNY, CDR2 SVGAGI (reference sequence).

This CDR3 reads CAIRKGDLYEQYF. DNA of the CDR3: TGTGCCATCAGAAAGGGGGACCTTTACGAGCAGTACTTC. This chain uses TRBV10-3 with TRBJ2-7; D possibly corresponds to TRBD1 (6 bases). From germline, CDR1 is ENHRY and CDR2 SYGVKD. The germline V and J ends were trimmed by 6 bases and 4 bases, with 13 bases remaining between them. The CDR3 runs to 13 residues.

The chain carries TRBV29-1 and TRBJ1-1; no clear D. Trimming took 6 bases from V and 5 from J, leaving 25 bases between them. The CDR3 length is 16 residues. Germline CDR1 and CDR2: SQVTM and ANQGSEA. The CDR3 protein is CSVAHWGVGRGTEAFF. For the CDR3, the DNA is TGCAGCGTGGCCCACTGGGGAGTCGGTCGTGGGACTGAAGCTTTCTTT.

The gene calls are TRBV7-2 and TRBJ2-7; D possibly matches TRBD1 or TRBD2 (5 bases each). From germline, CDR1 is SGHTA and CDR2 FQGNSA. The length of the CDR3 is 14 residues. Trimming shortened V by 7 bases and J by 2 bases, and 15 bases separated the two germline ends. This CDR3 is CASTWDRLPYEQYF. The CDR3 DNA follows: TGTGCCAGCACCTGGGACCGCTTGCCCTACGAGCAGTACTTC.

This chain connects TRBV28 to TRBJ1-5; unclear D gene. CDR1 and CDR2 from the germline V gene are MDHEN and SYDVKM. The CDR3 contains 10 residues. V gave up 7 bases and J gave up 9 bases, with 7 bases separating them. The CDR3 DNA is TGTGCCAGCACCCCGGGGCCCCAGCATTTT. It codes for CASTPGPQHF.

The chain is built from TRBV5-8 and TRBJ2-3, with TRBD2 identical over 11 bases. This CDR3 is 15 amino acids long. CDR1 is SGHTS, CDR2 YDEGEE, per germline. V was clipped by 3 bases and J by 2 bases; unmatched bases: 2. CDR3 sequence: CASSSTSGATDTQYF. The CDR3 region has the DNA TGTGCCAGCAGCTCGACTAGCGGGGCCACAGATACGCAGTATTTT.